The following is a T cell receptor beta chain sequence with its context. This sample is drawn from a study of blood T cell repertoires in COVID-19. Study-wide background: Spain, Italy and the United States supplied samples that represented acute and convalescent COVID-19. T cells, B-cell-depleted T cells, or PBMCs provided the cDNA or gDNA that served as material.

Germline loops: CDR1 SGHRS, CDR2 YFSETQ. The germline V and J ends were trimmed by 0 bases and 8 bases, with 8 bases remaining between them. This CDR3 is 12 amino acids long. Per the original data handling: Estimation of nucleated cell counts was performed using reference gene primer amplification. Sequencing was performed with immunoSEQ multiplex PCR; in TCRdb, only in-frame clones are kept and a portion is missing. From that table come the V and J calls and clone size; the DNA was used to work out D and trimming. The sample consists of roughly 170,000 clones, 88% of them appearing once. This clonotype was obtained from a man in his fifties or sixties with acute or convalescent COVID-19. The sequencing sample was made of peripheral blood. The rearrangement joins TRBV5-1 to TRBJ1-1; D not resolved. The CDR3 region is CASSLAGLEAFF. DNA for the CDR3: TGCGCCAGCAGCTTGGCTGGGCTAGAAGCTTTCTTT.